This TCR beta chain was sequenced in a study of blood T cell repertoires in COVID-19. As processed by the authors: From reference gene primer amplification, estimates of nucleated cell counts were derived. Using immunoSEQ multiplex PCR, the repertoire was profiled, and TCRdb retains in-frame clones only, with some absent. Clone size and the V and J calls come from that table; the DNA yielded D and trimming. The repertoire holds tens of thousands of clones, under 85% seen once, with about 12% in the top ten. The CDR3 covers 16 residues. Germline V CDR1 and CDR2: SSHAT, FNYEAQ (reference sequence). V was pared by 4 bases and J by 1 base, with 5 bases of the junction left unmatched.

The sample taken for sequencing was peripheral blood. This chain joins TRBV7-7 and TRBJ2-2; 8 nucleotides line up with TRBD1. This sequence originates from a human donor in a cohort sampled during active COVID-19. CDR3 in amino acids: CASSSTTGENTGELFF. In nucleotides, the CDR3 is TGTGCCAGCAGCTCCACGACAGGGGAGAACACCGGGGAGCTGTTTTTT.